This T cell receptor beta chain was recorded in a study of blood T cell repertoires in COVID-19. The wider study: Both acute and convalescent COVID-19 samples were obtained from the United States, Italy and Spain. From T cells, B-cell-depleted T cells, or PBMCs came the material, which was cDNA or gDNA.

Methods used by the authors: Estimated nucleated cell counts came from reference gene primer amplification. TCRdb's table, derived via immunoSEQ multiplex PCR, lists solely in-frame clones and lacks some. That table furnishes V, J and clone size, whereas the DNA furnished D and trimming. There are about 170,000 clones in the sample; 85% to 95% occur only once, and roughly 4.8% lies in the top ten. V was trimmed by 2 bases and J by 5 bases, leaving 7 bases between them. Germline CDR1 and CDR2: LGHNT and FRNRAP. The CDR3 has 13 amino acids. The chain employs TRBV12-5 and TRBJ2-1; D is unclear. The TCR was taken from a woman aged 45-65 years with acute or convalescent COVID-19. Sequenced: peripheral blood. The CDR3 spells CASGLQIHNEQFF. CDR3 DNA: TGTGCTAGTGGTTTGCAGATACACAATGAGCAGTTCTTC.